Listed below are T cell receptor beta chains from one sample, sequenced in a study of CD4 T cells in relation to SARS-CoV-2 and coronaviruses. Produced via immunoSEQ multiplex PCR; TCRdb's table is partial and in-frame only. The sample holds roughly 38,000 clones, about 87% seen once. The antigens of these receptors remain unknown. The sample consisted of naive CD4+ T cells from PBMCs, cultured in vitro. The source of these receptors is an adult with COVID-19. CDR3s include the opening cysteine and the closing phenylalanine or tryptophan. The D gene is left open where the match is weak. The listing skips clone size in some rows; elsewhere it reads once, few, many or a size class.

V	D	J	size	DNA	CDR3
TRBV27	-	TRBJ1-2	-	TGTGCCAGCAGTTTATCGGCCCGAGACAGGATCTATGGCTACACCTTC	CASSLSARDRIYGYTF
TRBV7-8	-	TRBJ2-7	-	TGTGCCAGCAGCCCAACAGGTGGTCTCAACTCCTACGAGCAGTACTTC	CASSPTGGLNSYEQYF
TRBV5-4	TRBD2	TRBJ2-7	few	TGTGCCAGCAGCTTACGGACTAGCTCCTACGAGCAGTACTTC	CASSLRTSSYEQYF
TRBV6-5	-	TRBJ2-2	few	TGTGCCATCCGAAAGGGCACCGGGGAGCTGTTTTTT	CAIRKGTGELFF
TRBV30	-	TRBJ2-6	-	TGTGCCTGGAACAGCCACTCTGGGGCCAACGTCCTGACTTTC	CAWNSHSGANVLTF
TRBV23-1	-	TRBJ2-7	once	TGCGCCAGCAGTCAACGCCGGGTCTCTGGCCCCTACGAGCAGTACTTC	CASSQRRVSGPYEQYF
TRBV28	-	TRBJ1-5	-	TGTGCCAGCAGTGGGGCGGGGGCGCGGCAGCCCCAGCATTTT	CASSGAGARQPQHF
TRBV30	-	TRBJ2-2	-	TGTGCCTGGAGTACAGGGAACACCGGGGAGCTGTTTTTT	CAWSTGNTGELFF
TRBV5-1	-	TRBJ2-2	few	TGCGCCAGCGGCCACGGCACCGGGGAGCTGTTTTTT	CASGHGTGELFF
TRBV5-1	-	TRBJ2-3	-	TGCGCCAGCAAGGGACTTCGGAGAGCAGATACGCAGTATTTT	CASKGLRRADTQYF
TRBV3-1/TRBV3-2	-	TRBJ1-1	-	TGTGCCAGCACCGCCCGAGGTCTCGAGATGGGCGCTTTCTTT	CASTARGLEMGAFF
TRBV30	TRBD2	TRBJ2-1	once	TGTGCCTCTAAAACGACTAGCGGGGGATTCGATGAGCAGTTCTTC	CASKTTSGGFDEQFF
TRBV27	TRBD2	TRBJ2-1	-	TGTGCCAGCAGCAGTCTTAGCGGGAGTACATACAATGAGCAGTTCTTC	CASSSLSGSTYNEQFF
TRBV27	-	TRBJ1-4	-	TGTGCCAGCAGTCAACAGGGAGGGCATGAAAAACTGTTTTTT	CASSQQGGHEKLFF
TRBV11-1	-	TRBJ2-5	-	TGTGCCAGCAGCTTAGTATCGGTGAGAGAGACCCAGTACTTC	CASSLVSVRETQYF
TRBV24-1	-	TRBJ2-5	-	TGTGCCACCAGTGATTCCGGTCAGTTCCAAGAGACCCAGTACTTC	CATSDSGQFQETQYF
TRBV7-7	TRBD1	TRBJ2-2	-	TGTGCTAGCAGCCCGGACAGGCTGAACACCGGGGAGCTGTTTTTT	CASSPDRLNTGELFF
TRBV5-4	-	TRBJ2-5	few	TGTGCCAGCAAGCGGCGTTCCCAAGAGACCCAGTACTTC	CASKRRSQETQYF
TRBV7-9	-	TRBJ2-1	-	TGTGCCAGCAGCTTCGAGGAAAGGTCCAAAAACAATGAGCAGTTCTTC	CASSFEERSKNNEQFF
TRBV12-5	TRBD2	TRBJ2-1	-	TGTGCTAGTGGTTTGGTGCTAGCGGGATACTCCTACAATGAGCAGTTCTTC	CASGLVLAGYSYNEQFF
TRBV24-1	TRBD1	TRBJ2-3	-	TGTGCCACCAGTGACCCCCCCGGGACAGGGGGTTACTCAGATACGCAGTATTTT	CATSDPPGTGGYSDTQYF
TRBV4-1	-	TRBJ1-5	-	TGCGCCAGCAGCCAGGAGGGAGGGAGTTATAGCAATCAGCCCCAGCATTTT	CASSQEGGSYSNQPQHF
TRBV5-1	-	TRBJ2-3	-	TGCGCCAGCAGCTTTGTAATCACGGGACTCCGCCCCACAGATACGCAGTATTTT	CASSFVITGLRPTDTQYF
TRBV20-1	TRBD2	TRBJ2-7	-	TGCAGTGCTAGTTACATCGCGGGGGGCTCCTACGAGCAGTACTTC	CSASYIAGGSYEQYF
TRBV6-6	-	TRBJ2-7	-	TGTGCCAGCAGTAACCCACAGGCCCACGAGCAGTACTTC	CASSNPQAHEQYF
TRBV5-1	-	TRBJ2-5	-	TGCGCCAGCAGCTTGGGGGGTCCGGGAGAAGAGACCCAGTACTTC	CASSLGGPGEETQYF
TRBV11-3	-	TRBJ2-2	-	TGTGCCAGCAGCTTAGTAGCGAACACCGGGGAGCTGTTTTTT	CASSLVANTGELFF
TRBV11-1	-	TRBJ1-2	-	TGTGCCAGCAGCCTAGGGCATGGCTACACCTTC	CASSLGHGYTF
TRBV4-1	-	TRBJ2-2	-	TGCGCCAGCAGCCACTGGGGGACCGGGGAGCTGTTTTTT	CASSHWGTGELFF
TRBV27	TRBD2	TRBJ2-7	-	TGTGCCAGCAGTTTTTCCCCCCGGGGGGGAACCTACGAGCAGTACTTC	CASSFSPRGGTYEQYF
TRBV5-4	-	TRBJ2-7	-	TGTGCCAGCAGCGACCAGGGGCCACACTACGAGCAGTACTTC	CASSDQGPHYEQYF
TRBV28	-	TRBJ1-2	-	TGTGCCAGCAGTGAATACAGGGATGGCTACACCTTC	CASSEYRDGYTF
TRBV6-2/TRBV6-3	-	TRBJ2-2	-	TGTGCCAGCAGTTACGGGGCGTGGGACACCGGGGAGCTGTTTTTT	CASSYGAWDTGELFF
TRBV29-1	TRBD1	TRBJ2-7	-	TGCAGCGTATCAGGACAGGGGGGCCGACTAAGCTCCTACGAGCAGTACTTC	CSVSGQGGRLSSYEQYF
TRBV27	-	TRBJ2-1	few	TGTGCCAGCAGTCCCTTCAATACAGAGTCGTATGAGCAGTTCTTC	CASSPFNTESYEQFF
TRBV5-1	-	TRBJ2-2	few	TGCGCCAGCAGCTTGGACAGGCCCCGAGGGTCCGGGGAGCTGTTTTTT	CASSLDRPRGSGELFF
TRBV6-5	TRBD1	TRBJ2-3	-	TGTGCCAGCAGAACACAGGGGACGGATACGCAGTATTTT	CASRTQGTDTQYF
TRBV11-1	TRBD1	TRBJ2-5	-	TGTGCCAGCAGCTCGGACAGGGCCCAAGAGACCCAGTACTTC	CASSSDRAQETQYF
TRBV6-1	-	TRBJ2-7	once	TGTGCCAGCAGTGAAGTAGGGCAGGACTACGAGCAGTACTTC	CASSEVGQDYEQYF
TRBV28	-	TRBJ2-2	-	TGTGCCAGCAGTTTAATCGGGGAGCTGTTTTTT	CASSLIGELFF
TRBV9	TRBD2	TRBJ2-5	-	TGTGCCAGCAGCGTAGGGGGGGGTGCGGACCAAGAGACCCAGTACTTC	CASSVGGGADQETQYF
TRBV5-1	-	TRBJ2-2	-	TGCGCCAGCAGCTTGGTGGCGGGTGGTACCGGGGAGCTGTTTTTT	CASSLVAGGTGELFF
TRBV19	-	TRBJ1-5	-	TGTGCCAGTAGTACGCGACGTCGGGGGGAACAGCCCCAGCATTTT	CASSTRRRGEQPQHF
TRBV7-9	-	TRBJ2-7	-	TGTGCCAGCAGCTTAAGGGCCGGGAGCGGGTACGAGCAGTACTTC	CASSLRAGSGYEQYF
TRBV5-4	TRBD2	TRBJ2-7	-	TGTGCCAGCAGCAGGGGACTAGCGGGTTACTCCTACGAGCAGTACTTC	CASSRGLAGYSYEQYF
TRBV7-3	-	TRBJ2-3	-	TGTGCCAGCAGCTCACCTTCGGGTACGCAGTATTTT	CASSSPSGTQYF
TRBV2	-	TRBJ2-1	-	TGTGCCAGCAGTTTAGGTGGGGAGGTTTACAATGAGCAGTTCTTC	CASSLGGEVYNEQFF
TRBV9	-	TRBJ2-5	-	TGTGCCAGCAGCGTAGCTGGGGGTAGGGGGATCCAAGAGACCCAGTACTTC	CASSVAGGRGIQETQYF
TRBV19	TRBD2	TRBJ2-2	-	TGTGCCAGTAGTACGGCGGGAGGGACCGGGGAGCTGTTTTTT	CASSTAGGTGELFF
TRBV28	-	TRBJ1-5	-	TGTGCCAGCAGTTTAGGGCCGGGAATAAATCAGCCCCAGCATTTT	CASSLGPGINQPQHF
TRBV19	-	TRBJ2-3	-	TGTGCCAGTAGTATAAAGACAGATACGCAGTATTTT	CASSIKTDTQYF
TRBV19	TRBD2	TRBJ2-2	-	TGTGCCAGTCGGGGGGGGATGAACACCGGGGAGCTGTTTTTT	CASRGGMNTGELFF
TRBV6-6	-	TRBJ1-6	-	TGTGCCAGCAGTGACTCCGGGAACTATAATTCACCCCTCCACTTT	CASSDSGNYNSPLHF